This TCR beta chain was sequenced in a study of T-cell reconstitution after alpha-beta-depleted transplantation in children. This clonotype has a count of ten or more. The authors prepared the TCRbeta library with unique molecular identifiers. MiXCR, applied by TCRdb to the PCR reads, yields one record per CDR3 protein. The table records 350,000 to 400,000 distinct CDR3 sequences, 20% of them present only once. Looked up from germline, CDR1 is DFQATT and CDR2 is SNEGSKA (reference sequence). The CDR3 totals 12 residues. V was shortened by 5 bases and J by 0 bases, with 8 bases between the two germline ends.

This clonotype originated in a human donor who donated a stem cell graft to a child with acute myeloid leukemia. V and J are TRBV20-1 and TRBJ2-7; no clear D gene. The material was PBMCs from the stem cell graft donor, obtained from the stem cell graft. Here the CDR3 reads CSALTGSYEQYF. The CDR3 coding sequence is TGCAGTGCTCTAACCGGCTCCTACGAGCAGTACTTC.